Presented here are 25 T cell receptor beta chains from one specimen sequenced in a study of blood T cell repertoires in COVID-19. TCRdb's copy holds only in-frame clones and misses some; the assay was immunoSEQ multiplex PCR. The sample contains 250,000 to 300,000 clones, approximately 86% of which appear only once. Sequenced sample: peripheral blood. The source is a woman between 50 and 59 years old who had recovered from COVID-19.

The chain links TRBV6-2 or TRBV6-3 to TRBJ1-1; possibly TRBD1 for D (6 bases). CDR1 is MNHEY, CDR2 SVGEGT, per germline. V was trimmed by 1 base and J by 0 bases, leaving 18 bases between them. The CDR3 length is 18 residues. This CDR3 reads CASSYLNRAPLVNTEAFF. The CDR3 nucleotides are TGTGCCAGCAGTTACTTAAACAGGGCCCCTTTGGTGAACACTGAAGCTTTCTTT.

The rearrangement uses TRBV12-3 or TRBV12-4 and TRBJ2-5; D not certain. V lost 3 bases and J lost 9, with 14 bases in between. The CDR3 is 13 amino acids. DNA for the CDR3: TGTGCCAGCAGTTTGGTTGGTGTTTCGGCCCAGTACTTC. Its protein product is CASSLVGVSAQYF.

This chain links TRBV4-2 with TRBJ2-3; 11 bases fit TRBD2. V lost 4 bases and J lost 3; bases outside the gene matches: 9. Germline CDR1 and CDR2: LGHNA and YNFKEQ. The CDR3 has 17 amino acids. The CDR3 DNA sequence: TGTGCCAGCAGCCTCAGGCAACTAGCGGGAGCGACAGATACGCAGTATTTT. Protein: CASSLRQLAGATDTQYF.

The V call is TRBV6-5, the J call TRBJ1-1; possible D gene TRBD1, 5 bases. V was cut by 6 bases and J by 0 bases, with 11 bases left in between. The CDR3 has 14 residues. Germline assignment: CDR1 MNHEY and CDR2 SVGAGI. This CDR3 is CASRKRGLNTEAFF. The CDR3 bases are TGTGCCAGCAGGAAGCGGGGCTTGAACACTGAAGCTTTCTTT.

J is TRBJ2-7 and V is TRBV7-2; no definite D call. The CDR3 consists of 15 residues. Trimming stripped 2 bases from V and 0 bases from J, with 11 bases between. Germline assignment: CDR1 SGHTA and CDR2 FQGNSA. Here the CDR3 DNA reads TGTGCCAGCAGCTTATACACCTCGTACTCCTACGAGCAGTACTTC. Its protein product is CASSLYTSYSYEQYF. The full variable domain, rest sourced from reference TRBV7-2 and TRBJ2-7, is GAGVSQSPSNKVTEKGKDVELRCDPISGHTALYWYRQSLGQGLEFLIYFQGNSAPDKSGLPSDRFSAERTGGSVSTLTIQRTQQEDSAVYLCASSLYTSYSYEQYFGPGTRLTVT.

V usage is TRBV5-4 and J usage is TRBJ2-4; maybe TRBD2 (5 bases). From germline, CDR1 is SGHNT and CDR2 YYREEE (reference sequence). V was trimmed by 2 bases and J by 5 bases, leaving 8 bases between them. The CDR3 sequence is 13 residues long. The CDR3 bases are TGTGCCAGCAGCTTCAAGGAGGAAAACATTCAGTACTTC. Translation gives CASSFKEENIQYF.

The chain combines TRBV7-2 with TRBJ1-5; maybe TRBD1 (6 bases). V lost 1 base and J lost 4, with 14 bases in between. CDR1 is SGHTA, CDR2 FQGNSA, per germline. CDR3 length: 16 residues. DNA for the CDR3: TGTGCCAGCAGCTTAGATCTGTTCCAGGGGAATCAGCCCCAGCATTTT. Translating gives CASSLDLFQGNQPQHF.

This chain joins TRBV6-1 and TRBJ2-7; 7 nucleotides agree with TRBD2. The CDR3 is made up of 16 amino acids. The trim removed 1 base at V and 1 base at J, leaving 7 bases unmatched. Germline CDR1 MNHNS, CDR2 SASEGT. This CDR3 is CASSEGSGARSYEQYF. For the CDR3, the DNA is TGTGCCAGCAGTGAAGGGAGCGGGGCTAGGTCCTACGAGCAGTACTTC.

The chain is built from TRBV25-1 and TRBJ2-3; D may be TRBD1 (7 bases). The V gene's germline CDR1 is MGHDK and CDR2 SYGVNS. This CDR3 region has 15 residues. V dropped 3 bases and J dropped 3 bases, with 13 bases sitting between them. Here the CDR3 reads CASSERDRSTDTQYF. For the CDR3, the DNA is TGTGCCAGCAGTGAGCGGGACAGAAGTACAGATACGCAGTATTTT. Drawing the rest from reference TRBV25-1 and TRBJ2-3, the complete variable domain is EADIYQTPRYLVIGTGKKITLECSQTMGHDKMYWYQQDPGMELHLIHYSYGVNSTEKGDLSSESTVSRIRTEHFPLTLESARPSHTSQYLCASSERDRSTDTQYFGPGTRLTVL.

The V gene is TRBV6-5, the J gene TRBJ2-3, with a weak D call TRBD2 (5 bases). The V end lost 7 bases, the J end lost 5 bases, and 16 bases lay between the germline ends. The germline gives CDR1 MNHEY, CDR2 SVGAGI. The CDR3 contains 14 residues. The chain's CDR3 is CASIFGLSGDTQYF. The CDR3 region has the DNA TGTGCCAGCATTTTCGGGTTGAGCGGAGATACGCAGTATTTT.

The rearrangement links TRBV5-1 to TRBJ1-1; perhaps TRBD1 as D (6 bases). V lost 4 bases to trimming and J lost 1 base, with 14 bases between them. Germline V gene sequence: CDR1 SGHRS, CDR2 YFSETQ. The CDR3 loop spans 15 amino acids. The CDR3 bases are TGCGCCAGCAGCCCCCGGGGGGCGGAGAACACTGAAGCTTTCTTT. It translates to CASSPRGAENTEAFF.

This clone was seen ten or more times. The rearrangement uses TRBV7-2 and TRBJ1-2; D is ambiguous. Trimming shortened V by 0 bases and J by 8 bases, and 10 bases separated the two germline ends. The germline V gene has CDR1 SGHTA and CDR2 FQGNSA. This CDR3 contains 13 residues. The DNA of the CDR3 is TGTGCCAGCAGCTTAGCGCTTCGAGGCGGCTACACCTTC. It specifies CASSLALRGGYTF.

The chain joins TRBV7-9 to TRBJ1-1; 7 positions match TRBD1. V lost 8 bases, J lost 1 base, and 4 bases stayed unmatched. The V gene's germline CDR1 is SEHNR and CDR2 FQNEAQ (reference sequence). The CDR3 loop spans 13 amino acids. The CDR3 is CASHRQGNTEAFF. Written as DNA, the CDR3 is TGTGCCAGCCACCGACAGGGGAACACTGAAGCTTTCTTT.

J is TRBJ2-1 and V is TRBV6-5; unclear D gene. The germline V gene encodes CDR1 MNHEY and CDR2 SVGAGI. Trimming removed 7 bases from V and 13 bases from J, with 20 bases in between. This CDR3 has 13 residues. The CDR3 nucleotides read TGTGCCAGCAAAGAAACCCGAGGCGGCATTCAGTTCTTC. It translates to CASKETRGGIQFF.

This clone was seen more than once but under ten times. CDR3 DNA: TGCGCCAGCAGCCAAGAGGCGGAATCACCCCTCCACTTT. It specifies CASSQEAESPLHF. This chain uses TRBV4-3 with TRBJ1-6, with unresolved D. Germline CDR1 and CDR2: LGHNA and YSLEER. With 0 bases removed from V and 10 bases from J, the gap between germline ends came to 7 bases. The CDR3 has 13 amino acids.

J is TRBJ2-5 and V is TRBV4-2; 9 positions agree with TRBD1. J was trimmed by 4 bases and V by 3 bases; bases with no gene match: 9. Germline loops: CDR1 LGHNA, CDR2 YNFKEQ. CDR3 length equals 16 residues. The chain's CDR3 is CASSHATGGQRETQYF. As DNA, the CDR3 is TGTGCCAGCAGCCACGCGACAGGGGGTCAGAGAGAGACCCAGTACTTC.

The J gene is TRBJ2-1, the V gene TRBV29-1; a possible D gene is TRBD1 (5 bases). The germline V and J ends were trimmed by 4 bases and 3 bases, with 10 bases remaining between them. The CDR3 covers 13 residues. CDR1 SQVTM and CDR2 ANQGSEA come from the germline V gene. The CDR3 protein is CSVGPGNYNEQFF. The CDR3 DNA follows: TGCAGCGTTGGCCCAGGGAACTACAATGAGCAGTTCTTC.

The genes are TRBV3-1 (or the pseudogene TRBV3-2) and TRBJ1-2, with D perhaps matching TRBD1 (5 bases). The CDR3 loop spans 14 amino acids. The V gene's germline CDR1 is LGHDT and CDR2 YNNKEL (reference sequence). Trimming took off 0 bases at V and 1 base at J, with 6 bases between the two ends. DNA of the CDR3: TGTGCCAGCAGCCAAGAACAGGTTAACTATGGCTACACCTTC. Translating it yields CASSQEQVNYGYTF.

The chain couples TRBV7-9 to TRBJ2-7; tentative D call: TRBD2 (6 bases). Germline CDR1 is SEHNR and CDR2 is FQNEAQ (reference sequence). The CDR3 spans 14 residues. Deletions cut 1 base from V and 5 bases from J, with 12 bases between. The CDR3 sequence is CASSLGRRENEQYF. The CDR3 DNA reads TGTGCCAGCAGCTTAGGTCGGAGGGAAAACGAGCAGTACTTC. Filled out from reference TRBV7-9 and TRBJ2-7, the complete variable domain reads DTGVSQNPRHKITKRGQNVTFRCDPISEHNRLYWYRQTLGQGPEFLTYFQNEAQLEKSRLLSDRFSAERPKGSFSTLEIQRTEQGDSAMYLCASSLGRRENEQYFGPGTRLTVT.

The rearrangement joins TRBV11-2 to TRBJ2-4; weak D call: TRBD2 (6 bases). Germline V gene sequence: CDR1 SGHAT, CDR2 FQNNGV. The V end lost 5 bases, the J end lost 9 bases, and 20 bases lay between the germline ends. This CDR3 contains 15 residues. The CDR3 nucleotides read TGTGCCAGCAGCCCCCCTAGGGACTTGGTGGGCATTCAGTACTTC. Translating it yields CASSPPRDLVGIQYF.

This chain connects TRBV19 to TRBJ2-1; 11 bases are a match to TRBD2. The length of the CDR3 is 18 residues. In germline, CDR1 is LNHDA, CDR2 SQIVND (reference sequence). Trimming took 1 base from V and 12 from J; bases not matched to a gene: 17. The CDR3 DNA reads as TGTGCCAGTAGTATAGTTTTAGCGGGAGGGCCAGGGATCAGGTCGCAGTTCTTC. Translated, it gives CASSIVLAGGPGIRSQFF. The full variable domain, in which reference TRBV19 and TRBJ2-1 provide the parts outside the CDR3, is DGGITQSPKYLFRKEGQNVTLSCEQNLNHDAMYWYRQDPGQGLRLIYYSQIVNDFQKGDIAEGYSVSREKKESFPLTVTSAQKNPTAFYLCASSIVLAGGPGIRSQFFGPGTRLTVL.

The chain has TRBV6-1 and TRBJ2-3; TRBD2 matches 9 bases. Unmatched junction bases numbered 3, after V lost 1 base and J lost 1 base. The CDR3 runs 16 residues. The germline CDR1 and CDR2 sequences are MNHNS and SASEGT. The CDR3 loop reads CASSEGAGGGTDTQYF. CDR3 nucleotides: TGTGCCAGCAGTGAAGGGGCGGGAGGGGGCACAGATACGCAGTATTTT.

The rearrangement links TRBV28 to TRBJ1-1; 9 bases agree with TRBD1. The CDR3 contains 14 residues. The J segment lost 9 bases and the V segment lost 7 bases, leaving 12 bases of the junction unmatched. CDR1 and CDR2 (germline): MDHEN, SYDVKM. The CDR3 reads CASIQPGQGSQAFF. The CDR3 region has the DNA TGTGCCAGCATTCAACCGGGACAGGGTTCGCAAGCTTTCTTT. The whole variable domain, remainder taken from reference TRBV28 and TRBJ1-1, is DVKVTQSSRYLVKRTGEKVFLECVQDMDHENMFWYRQDPGLGLRLIYFSYDVKMKEKGDIPEGYSVSREKKERFSLILESASTNQTSMYLCASIQPGQGSQAFFGQGTRLTVV.

This rearrangement joins TRBV19 to TRBJ1-2; D is uncertain. The length of the CDR3 is 15 residues. Germline values: CDR1 LNHDA, CDR2 SQIVND (reference sequence). V lost 1 base to trimming and J lost 6 bases, with 15 bases between them. CDR3 DNA sequence: TGTGCCAGTAGTATAGGTTTTGGCCATGGAGATGGCTACACCTTC. It encodes CASSIGFGHGDGYTF.

The chain links TRBV27 to TRBJ2-7, with 8 bases aligning to TRBD2. From germline, CDR1 is MNHEY and CDR2 SMNVEV (reference sequence). With V trimmed by 6 bases and J by 4 bases, 8 bases remained unmatched. The CDR3 is made up of 14 amino acids. The CDR3 coding sequence is TGTGCCAGCAGCCCCGGGACTAGGACGTACGAGCAGTACTTC. Its protein is CASSPGTRTYEQYF.